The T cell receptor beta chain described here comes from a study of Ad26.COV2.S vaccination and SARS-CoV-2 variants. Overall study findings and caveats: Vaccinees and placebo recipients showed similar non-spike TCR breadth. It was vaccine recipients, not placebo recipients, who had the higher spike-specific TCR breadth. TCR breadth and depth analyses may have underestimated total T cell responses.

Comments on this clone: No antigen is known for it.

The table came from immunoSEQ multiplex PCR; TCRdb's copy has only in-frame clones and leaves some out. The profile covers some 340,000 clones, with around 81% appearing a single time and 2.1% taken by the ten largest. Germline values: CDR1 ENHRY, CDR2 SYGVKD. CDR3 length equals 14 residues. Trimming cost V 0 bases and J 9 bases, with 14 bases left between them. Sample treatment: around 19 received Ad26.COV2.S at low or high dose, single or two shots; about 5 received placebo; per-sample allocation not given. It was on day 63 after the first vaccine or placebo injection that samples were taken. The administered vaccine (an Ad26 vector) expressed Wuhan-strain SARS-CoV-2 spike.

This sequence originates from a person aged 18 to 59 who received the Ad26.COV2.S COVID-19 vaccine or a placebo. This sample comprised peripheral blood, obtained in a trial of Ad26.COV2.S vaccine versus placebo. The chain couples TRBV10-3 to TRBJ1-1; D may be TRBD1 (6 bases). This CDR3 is CAISESSGGGKAFF. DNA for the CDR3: TGTGCCATCAGTGAGTCGTCCGGGGGCGGGAAAGCTTTCTTT.